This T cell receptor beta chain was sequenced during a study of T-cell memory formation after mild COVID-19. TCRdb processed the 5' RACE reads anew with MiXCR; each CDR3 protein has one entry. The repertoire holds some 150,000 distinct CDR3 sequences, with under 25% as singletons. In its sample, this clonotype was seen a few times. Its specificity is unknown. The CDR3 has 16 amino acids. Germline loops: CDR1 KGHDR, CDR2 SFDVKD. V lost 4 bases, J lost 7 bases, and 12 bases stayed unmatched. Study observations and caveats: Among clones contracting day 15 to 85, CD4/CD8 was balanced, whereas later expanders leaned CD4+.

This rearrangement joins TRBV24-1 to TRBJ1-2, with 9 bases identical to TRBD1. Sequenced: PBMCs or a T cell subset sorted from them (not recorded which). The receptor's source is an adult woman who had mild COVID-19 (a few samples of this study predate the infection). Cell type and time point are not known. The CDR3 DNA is TGTGCCACCAGTGACCGAGGGACAGGGCTTATAGGTGGCTACACCTTC. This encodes CATSDRGTGLIGGYTF.